This T cell receptor (beta chain) was observed in a study of beta chain features in type 1 diabetes. The study, taken as a whole, reports: Shortening of TCRB CDR3s, moderate but significant, appeared in all four CD4+ subsets of Type 1 diabetes patients.

For this clone: Its antigen remains unknown.

Expressed TCRB transcripts were sequenced because the isolated RNA had all been reverse transcribed beforehand. This table comes from immunoSEQ multiplex PCR, and its TCRdb copy is limited to in-frame clones, with some not included. The sample records some 190,000 clones, 6% to 9% being singletons. The germline V gene has CDR1 SGHRS and CDR2 YFSETQ. The CDR3 covers 15 residues. Trimming removed 1 base from V and 3 bases from J, with 13 bases in between. The sequenced material came from central memory CD4+ T cells from blood. The receptor's source is a man younger than 30 with type 1 diabetes. J is TRBJ2-5 and V is TRBV5-1; TRBD2 might be the D (7 bases). CDR3 loop: CASSLFAGAEETQYF. CDR3 nucleotide sequence: TGCGCCAGCAGCTTGTTTGCGGGGGCGGAAGAGACCCAGTACTTC.